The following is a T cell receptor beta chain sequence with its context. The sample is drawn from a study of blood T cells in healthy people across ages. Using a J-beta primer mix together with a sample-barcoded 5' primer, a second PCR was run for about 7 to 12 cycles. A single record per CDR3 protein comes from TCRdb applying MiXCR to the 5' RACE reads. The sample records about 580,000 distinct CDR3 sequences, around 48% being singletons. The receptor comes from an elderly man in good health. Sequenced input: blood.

The CDR3 bases are TGTGCCAGCAGCGCCACCCAGACAGGGTGGAGGAACAATGAGCAGTTCTTC. Translation gives CASSATQTGWRNNEQFF. The V call is TRBV9, the J call TRBJ2-1; the match to TRBD1 covers 7 bases. Losses at the gene ends were 3 bases for V and 5 bases for J; bases not matched to a gene: 14. The CDR3 is 17 amino acids. The germline CDR1 and CDR2 sequences are SGDLS and YYNGEE.